These T cell receptor beta chains were read from a single sample in a study of T-cell reconstitution after alpha-beta-depleted transplantation in children. Via MiXCR, TCRdb re-called the PCR reads, giving one row per CDR3 protein. The sample consists of approximately 980,000 distinct CDR3 sequences, about 29% of them appearing once. Sequenced here: PBMCs, mostly from graft donor cells, sampled 360 days after TCRalphabeta/CD19-depleted stem cell transplant. These receptors originate from a boy under three years old who had a stem cell transplant for SCID, so the T cells may come from the graft donor. Both conserved end residues are part of each CDR3. The D gene is left open where the match is weak. Not all rows give a size; the values are once, few, many and, for expanded clones, a class.

len	abundance	v_gene	d_gene	j_gene	CDR3aa	CDR3nt
16	-	TRBV7-9	TRBD1	TRBJ1-2	CASSLATGQGAYGYTF	TGTGCCAGCAGCTTAGCAACTGGACAGGGGGCCTATGGCTACACCTTC
15	-	TRBV7-8	-	TRBJ2-3	CASSSRLDPTDTQYF	TGTGCCAGCAGCTCCCGACTAGACCCAACAGATACGCAGTATTTT
14	-	TRBV11-2	TRBD1	TRBJ1-1	CASSPDPGGTEAFF	TGTGCCAGCAGCCCCGACCCAGGGGGCACTGAAGCTTTCTTT
16	-	TRBV29-1	TRBD2	TRBJ2-7	CSAGNRRLAGTYEQYF	TGCAGCGCCGGAAATCGACGACTAGCGGGGACCTACGAGCAGTACTTC
17	few	TRBV6-5	-	TRBJ2-3	CASSSDGLLLSTDTQYF	TGTGCCAGCAGTTCCGACGGCTTGTTACTTAGCACAGATACGCAGTATTTT
17	-	TRBV7-2	TRBD2	TRBJ2-5	CASSFSYLAGAQETQYF	TGTGCCAGCAGCTTCTCCTATCTAGCGGGGGCCCAAGAGACCCAGTACTTC
14	-	TRBV4-1	-	TRBJ2-7	CASSADRTTNEQYF	TGCGCCAGCAGCGCCGACAGGACCACAAACGAGCAGTACTTC
15	-	TRBV12-3/TRBV12-4	-	TRBJ1-2	CASSSTRDRFYGYTF	TGTGCCAGCAGTTCGACCCGGGACCGCTTCTATGGCTACACCTTC
17	-	TRBV6-1	TRBD1	TRBJ1-5	CASSPSAGGYSNQPQHF	TGTGCCAGCAGCCCCTCGGCAGGGGGGTATAGCAATCAGCCCCAGCATTTT
17	-	TRBV20-1	-	TRBJ2-1	CSASLRGGPISYNEQFF	TGCAGTGCTAGTCTCAGGGGGGGCCCCATCTCCTACAATGAGCAGTTCTTC
16	few	TRBV2	TRBD1	TRBJ2-2	CASSEGDREATGELFF	TGTGCCAGCAGTGAAGGGGACAGGGAGGCCACCGGGGAGCTGTTTTTT
18	few	TRBV7-9	-	TRBJ1-1	CASSLIALRDKGVTEAFF	TGTGCCAGCAGCTTAATCGCCCTCCGGGACAAGGGAGTCACTGAAGCTTTCTTT
13	-	TRBV10-3	-	TRBJ1-1	CAINELGGTEAFF	TGTGCCATCAATGAACTCGGGGGCACTGAAGCTTTCTTT
15	-	TRBV28	-	TRBJ2-1	CASSSAGYSYNEQFF	TGTGCCAGCAGCTCTGCCGGATACTCCTACAATGAGCAGTTCTTC
17	-	TRBV4-2	TRBD2	TRBJ2-7	CASSQGFRLAVPYEQYF	TGTGCCAGCAGCCAAGGGTTTCGCCTAGCGGTCCCCTACGAGCAGTACTTC
14	few	TRBV9	-	TRBJ2-7	CASSAPDSGYEQYF	TGTGCCAGCAGCGCCCCGGACAGTGGATACGAGCAGTACTTC
14	few	TRBV20-1	TRBD1	TRBJ1-2	CSAGKDRVGYGYTF	TGCAGTGCTGGGAAGGACAGGGTCGGCTATGGCTACACCTTC
13	-	TRBV24-1	-	TRBJ2-5	CATSRGAAETQYF	TGTGCCACCAGTCGGGGGGCAGCAGAGACCCAGTACTTC
13	-	TRBV6-1	-	TRBJ2-2	CASSQTRHGELFF	TGTGCCAGCAGCCAGACTCGTCACGGGGAGCTGTTTTTT
13	-	TRBV6-1	TRBD1	TRBJ2-7	CAEPRQGVYEQYF	TGTGCCGAACCCCGACAGGGGGTCTACGAGCAGTACTTC
17	-	TRBV9	-	TRBJ2-2	CASSVWDAGPNTGELFF	TGTGCCAGCAGCGTTTGGGACGCGGGACCCAACACCGGGGAGCTGTTTTTT
15	few	TRBV4-1	TRBD2	TRBJ2-1	CASSQRLAGAQEQFF	TGCGCCAGCAGCCAGAGACTAGCGGGGGCCCAAGAGCAGTTCTTC
18	few	TRBV11-2	-	TRBJ2-3	CASSLSPLLKRGTDTQYF	TGTGCCAGCAGCTTATCACCCCTCTTGAAAAGGGGCACAGATACGCAGTATTTT
13	few	TRBV5-1	-	TRBJ2-3	CASGRLFTDTQYF	TGCGCCAGCGGCCGGCTCTTCACAGATACGCAGTATTTT
17	few	TRBV20-1	TRBD1	TRBJ2-1	CSASFWPGTGGEDEQFF	TGCAGTGCTAGTTTCTGGCCCGGGACAGGGGGCGAAGATGAGCAGTTCTTC
19	-	TRBV6-2/TRBV6-3	TRBD1	TRBJ2-3	CASSYPSRDSPLATDTQYF	TGTGCCAGCAGTTACCCTTCTAGGGACAGCCCCTTGGCCACAGATACGCAGTATTTT
14	-	TRBV20-1	-	TRBJ1-5	CSARAHDSNQPQHF	TGCAGTGCTAGAGCTCACGATAGCAATCAGCCCCAGCATTTT
16	few	TRBV11-2	TRBD1	TRBJ1-3	CASSNHRGRTGNTIYF	TGTGCCAGCAGCAACCACAGGGGTAGGACTGGAAACACCATATATTTT
14	-	TRBV3-1	TRBD2	TRBJ2-1	CASSQTRERGGRFF	TGTGCCAGCAGCCAAACCCGAGAGCGGGGGGGCCGATTCTTC
15	-	TRBV5-1	-	TRBJ1-2	CASSLKIWRGYGYTF	TGCGCCAGCAGCTTGAAGATTTGGCGCGGCTATGGCTACACCTTC
14	-	TRBV6-1	TRBD1	TRBJ1-2	CASSRGTGENGYTF	TGTGCCAGCAGCCGCGGGACAGGGGAGAATGGCTACACCTTC
14	few	TRBV20-1	-	TRBJ2-4	CSARRDVAKNIQYF	TGCAGTGCTAGGAGGGACGTAGCCAAAAACATTCAGTACTTC
14	few	TRBV18	-	TRBJ1-2	CASSPQAPNYGYTF	TGTGCCAGCTCACCACAGGCCCCTAACTATGGCTACACCTTC
14	-	TRBV10-3	TRBD1	TRBJ2-7	CAISEGDRDYEQYF	TGTGCCATCAGTGAGGGGGACAGGGACTACGAGCAGTACTTC
14	-	TRBV12-3/TRBV12-4	-	TRBJ1-1	CASSLDSNYTEAFF	TGTGCCAGCAGTTTAGACAGCAACTACACTGAAGCTTTCTTT
15	-	TRBV18	TRBD1	TRBJ2-7	CASSPEQGASNEQYF	TGTGCCAGCTCCCCAGAACAGGGGGCGAGTAACGAGCAGTACTTC
16	-	TRBV6-1	TRBD2	TRBJ2-1	CASRSGGLNSYNEQFF	TGTGCCAGCAGGAGCGGGGGCCTCAACTCCTACAATGAGCAGTTCTTC